The 5 T cell receptor beta chains in this list originate from one sample, sequenced in a study of CD8 T cells in Susac syndrome. It was with random hexamers that roughly 0.5 to 1 ug RNA was reverse transcribed. In TCRdb, the immunoSEQ multiplex PCR reads were re-called with MiXCR into one record per CDR3 protein. The data show some 300,000 distinct CDR3 sequences, more than 75% seen once. Sequences were obtained from CD8+ T cells from PBMCs. The receptors here all came from a human donor with multiple sclerosis.

This clonotype was observed a handful of times. The chain has TRBV11-2 and TRBJ2-5; 8 nucleotides agree with TRBD2. The germline V gene encodes CDR1 SGHAT and CDR2 FQNNGV. The CDR3 contains 15 residues. The V gene end was trimmed by 5 bases and the J gene end by 5 bases; junction bases not matched to a gene: 10. Written as DNA, the CDR3 is TGTGCCAGCAGCCCGGGGGGGGCGGGCAGGGAGACCCAGTACTTC. The encoded protein is CASSPGGAGRETQYF.

The J gene is TRBJ2-7, the V gene TRBV29-1, with D perhaps TRBD2 (6 bases). Trimming stripped 3 bases from V and 6 bases from J, with 15 bases between. Germline V gene lookup returns CDR1 SQVTM and CDR2 ANQGSEA. This CDR3 region has 13 residues. The CDR3 loop reads CSVERDRAGEQYF. CDR3 DNA: TGCAGCGTTGAGCGGGACCGGGCTGGCGAGCAGTACTTC.

This rearrangement joins TRBV27 to TRBJ2-7; D is perhaps TRBD1 or TRBD2 (6 bases each). Germline CDR1 is MNHEY and CDR2 is SMNVEV (reference sequence). CDR3 length equals 14 residues. The V end was cut by 4 bases, the J end by 7 bases, with 17 bases between. Here the CDR3 reads CASSSTSGAYEQYF. The CDR3 bases are TGTGCCAGCAGTTCGACGTCGGGGGCTTATGAGCAGTACTTC.

V gene TRBV28 combines with J gene TRBJ1-3, with a possible D match to TRBD1 (6 bases). Deletions cut 6 bases from V and 3 bases from J, with 12 bases between. The CDR3 is made up of 14 amino acids. Germline values: CDR1 MDHEN, CDR2 SYDVKM. For the CDR3, the DNA is TGTGCCAGCAGCCCAGGGGTGGATGGAAACACCATATATTTT. It codes for CASSPGVDGNTIYF.

V usage is TRBV5-5 and J usage is TRBJ2-7; 9 nucleotides match TRBD1. CDR1 SGHKS and CDR2 YYEKEE come from the germline V gene (reference sequence). V lost 4 bases and J lost 5; bases outside the gene matches: 7. The CDR3 has 14 residues. The CDR3 DNA reads as TGTGCCAGCAGCCATCCGGGACAGGGAAACGAGCAGTACTTC. Amino acid sequence: CASSHPGQGNEQYF.